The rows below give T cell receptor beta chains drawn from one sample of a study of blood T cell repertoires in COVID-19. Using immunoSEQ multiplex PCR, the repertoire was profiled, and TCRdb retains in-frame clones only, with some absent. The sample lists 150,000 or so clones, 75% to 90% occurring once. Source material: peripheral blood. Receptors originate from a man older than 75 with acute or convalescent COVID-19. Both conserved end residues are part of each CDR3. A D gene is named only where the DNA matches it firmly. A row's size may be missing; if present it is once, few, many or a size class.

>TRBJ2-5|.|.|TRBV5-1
TGCGCCAGCAGCTTGTCCTCCGGCGGGGAGACCCAGTACTTC
CASSLSSGGETQYF
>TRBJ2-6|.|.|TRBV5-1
TGCGCCAGCAGCCCCGGCGGGAACTCTGGGGCCAACGTCCTGACTTTC
CASSPGGNSGANVLTF
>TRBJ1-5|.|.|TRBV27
TGTGCCAGCAGTTTTACAGGGAATCAGCCCCAGCATTTT
CASSFTGNQPQHF
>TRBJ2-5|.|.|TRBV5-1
TGCGCCAGCAGCTGGGGATCAGGGAATTCTGCTTATCGAGAGACCCAGTACTTC
CASSWGSGNSAYRETQYF
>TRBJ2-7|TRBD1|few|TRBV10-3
TGTGCCATCGGCGTCGGGGCAGGGGGCGGTGGGGAGCAGTACTTC
CAIGVGAGGGGEQYF
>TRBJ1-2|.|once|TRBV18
TGTGCCAGCTCACCACCGGCGGCCACTTGGGGCTACACCTTC
CASSPPAATWGYTF
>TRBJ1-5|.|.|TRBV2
TGTGCCAGCAGGAACGCGGGGACTAGCAATCAGCCCCAGCATTTT
CASRNAGTSNQPQHF
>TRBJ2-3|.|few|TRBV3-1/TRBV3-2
TGTGCCAGCAGCCATTCTACTGGCACAGATACGCAGTATTTT
CASSHSTGTDTQYF
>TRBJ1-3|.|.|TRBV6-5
TGTGCCAGCAGTTACTCGGGGACAAATGGAAACACCATATATTTT
CASSYSGTNGNTIYF
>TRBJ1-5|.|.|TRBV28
TGTGCCAGCAGTTTACCTGGGGGGGGGAAGGATCAGCCCCAGCATTTT
CASSLPGGGKDQPQHF
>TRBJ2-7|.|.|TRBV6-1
TGTGCCAGCAGTGAAGTCTGGGGGCTCGAGCAGTACTTC
CASSEVWGLEQYF
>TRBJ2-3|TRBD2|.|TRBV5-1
TGCGCCAGCAGCCCAGGACTAGCGACAATTAGCACAGATACGCAGTATTTT
CASSPGLATISTDTQYF